These 22 T cell receptor beta chains originate from one sample sequenced in a study of blood T cells in healthy people across ages. Using a J-beta primer mix together with a sample-barcoded 5' primer, a second PCR was run for 7 to 11 cycles. TCRdb used MiXCR to reprocess the 5' RACE reads, holding one entry per CDR3 protein. Found here are about 760,000 distinct CDR3 sequences, roughly 25% of them singletons; the top ten hold 9.4%. This sample also appeared in a second study, on T cells of mothers and their children.

Sample: blood. The source is a boy aged 5-17 years in good health.

The gene calls are TRBV7-9 and TRBJ1-2; D ambiguous. Germline lookup yields CDR1 SEHNR and CDR2 FQNEAQ (reference sequence). Trimming pared 1 base from V and 10 bases from J, leaving 7 bases between. The CDR3 extends over 11 amino acids. CDR3 sequence reads: CASSLGAAYTF. The CDR3, as DNA: TGTGCCAGCAGCTTAGGGGCCGCCTACACCTTC.

DNA for the CDR3: TGTGCCAGCAGCTATTGGACAGGACAAGAGACCCAGTACTTC. Encoded protein: CASSYWTGQETQYF. The chain couples TRBV3-1 to TRBJ2-5; 7 bases align to TRBD1. The CDR3 spans 14 residues. Trimming took 5 bases from V and 2 from J; bases not matched to a gene: 5. From germline, CDR1 is LGHDT and CDR2 YNNKEL (reference sequence).

Concerning this clonotype: Relative to the germline gene, one junction end is altered; a read error may explain this. The chain employs TRBV12-3 or TRBV12-4 and TRBJ1-3; D unresolved. The length of the CDR3 is 14 residues. DNA of the CDR3: TGTGCCAGCAGTTTAAGGCGAGCTGGAAACACCATACATTTT. Amino acid sequence: CASSLRRAGNTIHF.

This chain joins TRBV18 and TRBJ2-5, with TRBD2 identical over 8 bases. From germline, CDR1 is KGHSH and CDR2 LQKENI. The CDR3 length is 15 residues. J was trimmed by 2 bases and V by 3 bases; bases with no gene match: 5. The DNA of the CDR3 is TGTGCCAGCTCACCGGGACTAGGGGGACAAGAGACCCAGTACTTC. Its translation: CASSPGLGGQETQYF.

CDR3 in amino acids: CASSLVRGQLQETQYF. As DNA, the CDR3 is TGCGCCAGCAGCTTGGTAAGGGGACAGCTCCAAGAGACCCAGTACTTC. The V gene is TRBV5-1, the J gene TRBJ2-5; 7 bases fit TRBD1. The CDR3 has 16 residues. The J segment lost 1 base and the V segment lost 0 bases, leaving 6 bases of the junction unmatched. Germline V gene data show CDR1 as SGHRS and CDR2 as YFSETQ.

This clonotype was observed a few times. The rearrangement links TRBV14 to TRBJ2-7; D ambiguous. The CDR3 is 14 amino acids. Germline lookup yields CDR1 SGHDN and CDR2 FVKESK. Between the trimmed V and J ends, which lost 7 bases and 0 bases, there was a span of 13 bases. The CDR3 sequence: CASNLSRISYEQYF. CDR3 nucleotide sequence: TGTGCCAGCAACCTAAGTCGTATCTCCTACGAGCAGTACTTC.

This chain joins TRBV20-1 and TRBJ2-3, with D perhaps TRBD2 (6 bases). This CDR3 is built from 12 residues. With 4 bases removed from V and 2 bases from J, the gap between germline ends came to 7 bases. The germline V gene encodes CDR1 DFQATT and CDR2 SNEGSKA (reference sequence). The CDR3 reads CSATGDTDTQYF. CDR3 sequence (DNA): TGCAGTGCTACGGGAGACACAGATACGCAGTATTTT.

This clonotype came up a few times. The chain couples TRBV5-1 to TRBJ2-7; D is unclear. CDR3 length: 14 amino acids. Trimming shortened V by 3 bases and J by 0 bases, and 10 bases separated the two germline ends. CDR1 SGHRS and CDR2 YFSETQ come from the germline V gene. The CDR3 DNA reads as TGCGCCAGCAGCTCTCCAGCGACCTCCTACGAGCAGTACTTC. As protein: CASSSPATSYEQYF.

This clonotype turned up a few times. The gene calls are TRBV11-1 and TRBJ2-5; 7 bases fit TRBD2. Germline V gene sequence: CDR1 SGHAT, CDR2 FQDESV (reference sequence). This CDR3 contains 15 residues. After removal of 1 base from V and 1 base from J, the junction contained 3 bases not matched to a gene. Written as DNA, the CDR3 is TGTGCCAGCAGCTTAGATGGGACTATCCAAGAGACCCAGTACTTC. This encodes CASSLDGTIQETQYF.

The chain carries TRBV7-8 and TRBJ2-1; tentative D call: TRBD1 (6 bases). The J call is doubtful: the DNA matches TRBJ2-7 better. The germline gives CDR1 SGHVS, CDR2 FQNEAQ. The CDR3 contains 16 residues. CDR3 sequence: CASSKPGQPISYEQYF. CDR3 DNA sequence: TGTGCCAGCAGCAAACCGGGACAACCTATCTCCTACGAGCAGTACTTC.

This chain connects TRBV27 to TRBJ1-4, with D maybe TRBD1 (6 bases). Germline values: CDR1 MNHEY, CDR2 SMNVEV (reference sequence). V lost 5 bases and J 0 bases, leaving 13 bases between the germline ends. This CDR3 has 16 amino acids. The CDR3 is CASSPGTIATNEKLFF. The CDR3 region has the DNA TGTGCCAGCAGTCCTGGGACAATCGCAACTAATGAAAAACTGTTTTTT. Based on the CDR3 plus reference TRBV27 and TRBJ1-4, the full variable domain is EAQVTQNPRYLITVTGKKLTVTCSQNMNHEYMSWYRQDPGLGLRQIYYSMNVEVTDKGDVPEGYKVSRKEKRNFPLILESPSPNQTSLYFCASSPGTIATNEKLFFGSGTQLSVL.

CDR3 sequence (DNA): TGCAGCGTTGAAGGGACGGAGACTAACTATGGCTACACCTTC. It specifies CSVEGTETNYGYTF. This chain connects TRBV29-1 to TRBJ1-2; D is uncertain. The V gene's germline CDR1 is SQVTM and CDR2 ANQGSEA. Trimming removed 1 base at V and 0 bases at J, with 9 bases between. This CDR3 has 14 amino acids. The variable domain in full, with the rest retrieved from reference TRBV29-1 and TRBJ1-2, is SAVISQKPSRDICQRGTSLTIQCQVDSQVTMMFWYRQQPGQSLTLIATANQGSEATYESGFVIDKFPISRPNLTFSTLTVSNMSPEDSSIYLCSVEGTETNYGYTFGSGTRLTVV.

This clonotype was seen more than once but under ten times. The chain combines TRBV6-5 with TRBJ1-2; D remains ambiguous. The germline V gene encodes CDR1 MNHEY and CDR2 SVGAGI. The CDR3 extends over 14 amino acids. Trimming cost V 0 bases and J 7 bases, with 12 bases left between them. The CDR3 DNA reads TGTGCCAGCAGTTACTCCATCCCCCTTAGTGGCTACACCTTC. This sequence encodes CASSYSIPLSGYTF.

This chain joins TRBV29-1 and TRBJ1-1, with 7 bases fitting TRBD1. Trimming at V came to 6 bases and at J to 4 bases, leaving 11 bases not matched to a gene. This CDR3 comprises 14 residues. In germline, CDR1 is SQVTM, CDR2 ANQGSEA. The CDR3 sequence is CSVRRAAGGTEAFF. The CDR3 DNA is TGCAGCGTGAGGCGGGCGGCAGGGGGCACTGAAGCTTTCTTT.

The chain joins TRBV10-3 to TRBJ1-5; TRBD1 is a possible D gene (5 bases). V lost 7 bases, J lost 5 bases, and 12 bases lay in between. CDR1 and CDR2 from the germline V gene are ENHRY and SYGVKD. CDR3 length equals 13 residues. The CDR3 is CAIKDSPDQPQHF. The DNA of the CDR3 is TGTGCCATCAAAGACAGTCCCGATCAGCCCCAGCATTTT.

This chain joins TRBV28 and TRBJ1-5, with no clear D. CDR3 size: 14 residues. Germline V gives CDR1 MDHEN, CDR2 SYDVKM. V lost 7 bases, J lost 5 bases, and 15 bases lay in between. The CDR3 here is CASTPKRADQPQHF. For the CDR3, the DNA is TGTGCCAGCACCCCCAAAAGGGCTGATCAGCCCCAGCATTTT.

The rearrangement uses TRBV20-1 and TRBJ1-1; D remains unclear. This CDR3 has 13 amino acids. The V end lost 5 bases, the J end lost 0 bases, and 10 bases lay between the germline ends. The germline gives CDR1 DFQATT, CDR2 SNEGSKA (reference sequence). The CDR3 DNA reads TGCAGTGCTTTTGACCCCTTGAACACTGAAGCTTTCTTT. Its translation: CSAFDPLNTEAFF.

This clonotype was observed a handful of times. J is TRBJ1-2 and V is TRBV15; TRBD1 matches 7 bases. Germline V gene sequence: CDR1 LNHNV, CDR2 YYDKDF (reference sequence). The CDR3 totals 17 residues. V dropped 0 bases and J dropped 5; count of bases not matched to a gene: 12. This CDR3 reads CATSRDGSLGQSYGYTF. The CDR3 DNA is TGTGCCACCAGCAGAGATGGTTCTTTGGGACAGTCGTATGGCTACACCTTC.

V usage is TRBV9 and J usage is TRBJ2-5, with D perhaps TRBD1 (6 bases). V lost 1 base to trimming and J lost 2 bases, with 12 bases between them. Germline CDR1 and CDR2: SGDLS and YYNGEE. This CDR3 has 15 amino acids. The CDR3 DNA reads as TGTGCCAGCAGCGTACAGGGGCGTTCACAAGAGACCCAGTACTTC. As protein: CASSVQGRSQETQYF.

The J gene is TRBJ2-5, the V gene TRBV20-1, with 9 bases aligning to TRBD2. The DNA matches TRBJ2-7 better at its end, which makes the J call doubtful. This CDR3 has 14 residues. CDR1 is DFQATT, CDR2 SNEGSKA, per germline (reference sequence). CDR3 nucleotide sequence: TGCAGTGCTAGAGCCAGCGGGAGGACCTACGAGCAGTACTTC. Its protein is CSARASGRTYEQYF.

This clonotype was observed a handful of times. The V call is TRBV21-1, the J call TRBJ2-4; whether TRBD2, the table's D call, matches the DNA was not checked. TRBV21-1 is classified as a pseudogene. The CDR3 totals 13 residues. CDR3: CASSKLGAGIQYF. CDR3 DNA: TGTGCCAGCAGCAAATTAGGAGCGGGCATTCAGTACTTC.

This clonotype was seen only a few times. This chain joins TRBV28 and TRBJ1-1; D gene ambiguous. The CDR3 has 13 residues. Deletions cut 6 bases from V and 0 bases from J, with 8 bases between. The germline gives CDR1 MDHEN, CDR2 SYDVKM. The CDR3 loop reads CASSNTMNTEAFF. The CDR3 DNA sequence: TGTGCCAGCAGCAATACAATGAACACTGAAGCTTTCTTT.